The entry below gives a single T cell receptor (beta chain) sequence along with its context. No antigen is known for it. Germline assignment: CDR1 SGDLS and CDR2 YYNGEE. The V segment lost 1 base and the J segment 10 bases; nucleotides outside the gene matches: 9. This CDR3 comprises 15 residues. Sequencing used cDNA as its template, made by extracting RNA and reverse transcribing it. Produced via immunoSEQ multiplex PCR; TCRdb's table is partial and in-frame only. The table lists roughly 190,000 clones, about 65% of them singletons. This sample stems from a study of CD8+ T cells in alopecia areata. On the study more broadly: Severity of treated patients was scored by affected scalp percentage.

Study-wide findings and caveats: Persistence of many expanded lesional clones was seen in scalp and blood during tofacitinib. With patients, TCR sharing proved less clear than in mice, a difference possibly related to HLA.

Treatment denoted: oral pan-JAK inhibitor, 5-10 mg twice daily. Starting from PBMCs, sorting isolated CD4+ and CD8+ T cells. This sequence joins TRBV9 and TRBJ2-1, with 9 bases fitting TRBD2. The sample consisted of CD4+ T cells sorted from blood, taken around week 50, from a patient treated with tofacitinib. The clonotype was recovered from a human donor with alopecia areata. CDR3 amino acids: CASSVRNSGGGEQFF. CDR3 nucleotides: TGTGCCAGCAGCGTACGTAATAGCGGGGGAGGGGAGCAGTTCTTC.